Here is one TCR beta chain with its context. 60 Vbeta and 13 Jbeta primers were used in PCR. Profiling relied on immunoSEQ multiplex PCR, and the TCRdb table lists in-frame clones only, not all of them. The data show just over 150,000 clones, roughly 88% seen once. This sample was included in a study of cytomegalovirus exposure and HLA in healthy donors. From germline, CDR1 is MNHEY and CDR2 SVGAGI. The CDR3 has 15 residues. The J segment lost 4 bases and the V segment lost 7 bases, leaving 9 bases of the junction unmatched. Sample: PBMCs. The TCR originated in a man in his forties or fifties in good health and CMV-seropositive. The chain uses TRBV6-5 and TRBJ2-1, with TRBD1 identical over 8 bases. The CDR3 DNA reads TGTGCCAGCATTGCCTCCGGGACAGGTTACAATGAGCAGTTCTTC. It yields the protein CASIASGTGYNEQFF.